This T cell receptor (beta chain) was identified in a study of T cells after yellow fever vaccination. Study as a whole: SMART-Seq v4 Ultra Low Input prepared libraries from low-cell fractions.

V dropped 3 bases and J dropped 5 bases, with 8 bases sitting between them. The V gene's germline CDR1 is KGHSH and CDR2 LQKENI. This CDR3 spans 12 amino acids. TCRdb independently ran MiXCR on the 5' RACE reads; one entry per CDR3 protein. The sample has roughly 250,000 distinct CDR3 sequences; 10% to 15% are singletons. This clonotype showed up just a few times. Its antigen remains unknown. Study-wide results and caveats: Researchers noted that a small share of clonotypes showed up in both CD4 and CD8 compartments.

The sequence was collected from a man younger than 40 who received the YFV17D yellow fever vaccine. The rearrangement links TRBV18 to TRBJ2-7; the D is unclear. The sample in question was CD4+ T cells sorted from PBMCs, obtained 45 days after the yellow fever booster vaccination. CDR3 protein: CASSPQADEQYF. The DNA of the CDR3 is TGTGCCAGCTCACCGCAGGCGGACGAGCAGTACTTC.